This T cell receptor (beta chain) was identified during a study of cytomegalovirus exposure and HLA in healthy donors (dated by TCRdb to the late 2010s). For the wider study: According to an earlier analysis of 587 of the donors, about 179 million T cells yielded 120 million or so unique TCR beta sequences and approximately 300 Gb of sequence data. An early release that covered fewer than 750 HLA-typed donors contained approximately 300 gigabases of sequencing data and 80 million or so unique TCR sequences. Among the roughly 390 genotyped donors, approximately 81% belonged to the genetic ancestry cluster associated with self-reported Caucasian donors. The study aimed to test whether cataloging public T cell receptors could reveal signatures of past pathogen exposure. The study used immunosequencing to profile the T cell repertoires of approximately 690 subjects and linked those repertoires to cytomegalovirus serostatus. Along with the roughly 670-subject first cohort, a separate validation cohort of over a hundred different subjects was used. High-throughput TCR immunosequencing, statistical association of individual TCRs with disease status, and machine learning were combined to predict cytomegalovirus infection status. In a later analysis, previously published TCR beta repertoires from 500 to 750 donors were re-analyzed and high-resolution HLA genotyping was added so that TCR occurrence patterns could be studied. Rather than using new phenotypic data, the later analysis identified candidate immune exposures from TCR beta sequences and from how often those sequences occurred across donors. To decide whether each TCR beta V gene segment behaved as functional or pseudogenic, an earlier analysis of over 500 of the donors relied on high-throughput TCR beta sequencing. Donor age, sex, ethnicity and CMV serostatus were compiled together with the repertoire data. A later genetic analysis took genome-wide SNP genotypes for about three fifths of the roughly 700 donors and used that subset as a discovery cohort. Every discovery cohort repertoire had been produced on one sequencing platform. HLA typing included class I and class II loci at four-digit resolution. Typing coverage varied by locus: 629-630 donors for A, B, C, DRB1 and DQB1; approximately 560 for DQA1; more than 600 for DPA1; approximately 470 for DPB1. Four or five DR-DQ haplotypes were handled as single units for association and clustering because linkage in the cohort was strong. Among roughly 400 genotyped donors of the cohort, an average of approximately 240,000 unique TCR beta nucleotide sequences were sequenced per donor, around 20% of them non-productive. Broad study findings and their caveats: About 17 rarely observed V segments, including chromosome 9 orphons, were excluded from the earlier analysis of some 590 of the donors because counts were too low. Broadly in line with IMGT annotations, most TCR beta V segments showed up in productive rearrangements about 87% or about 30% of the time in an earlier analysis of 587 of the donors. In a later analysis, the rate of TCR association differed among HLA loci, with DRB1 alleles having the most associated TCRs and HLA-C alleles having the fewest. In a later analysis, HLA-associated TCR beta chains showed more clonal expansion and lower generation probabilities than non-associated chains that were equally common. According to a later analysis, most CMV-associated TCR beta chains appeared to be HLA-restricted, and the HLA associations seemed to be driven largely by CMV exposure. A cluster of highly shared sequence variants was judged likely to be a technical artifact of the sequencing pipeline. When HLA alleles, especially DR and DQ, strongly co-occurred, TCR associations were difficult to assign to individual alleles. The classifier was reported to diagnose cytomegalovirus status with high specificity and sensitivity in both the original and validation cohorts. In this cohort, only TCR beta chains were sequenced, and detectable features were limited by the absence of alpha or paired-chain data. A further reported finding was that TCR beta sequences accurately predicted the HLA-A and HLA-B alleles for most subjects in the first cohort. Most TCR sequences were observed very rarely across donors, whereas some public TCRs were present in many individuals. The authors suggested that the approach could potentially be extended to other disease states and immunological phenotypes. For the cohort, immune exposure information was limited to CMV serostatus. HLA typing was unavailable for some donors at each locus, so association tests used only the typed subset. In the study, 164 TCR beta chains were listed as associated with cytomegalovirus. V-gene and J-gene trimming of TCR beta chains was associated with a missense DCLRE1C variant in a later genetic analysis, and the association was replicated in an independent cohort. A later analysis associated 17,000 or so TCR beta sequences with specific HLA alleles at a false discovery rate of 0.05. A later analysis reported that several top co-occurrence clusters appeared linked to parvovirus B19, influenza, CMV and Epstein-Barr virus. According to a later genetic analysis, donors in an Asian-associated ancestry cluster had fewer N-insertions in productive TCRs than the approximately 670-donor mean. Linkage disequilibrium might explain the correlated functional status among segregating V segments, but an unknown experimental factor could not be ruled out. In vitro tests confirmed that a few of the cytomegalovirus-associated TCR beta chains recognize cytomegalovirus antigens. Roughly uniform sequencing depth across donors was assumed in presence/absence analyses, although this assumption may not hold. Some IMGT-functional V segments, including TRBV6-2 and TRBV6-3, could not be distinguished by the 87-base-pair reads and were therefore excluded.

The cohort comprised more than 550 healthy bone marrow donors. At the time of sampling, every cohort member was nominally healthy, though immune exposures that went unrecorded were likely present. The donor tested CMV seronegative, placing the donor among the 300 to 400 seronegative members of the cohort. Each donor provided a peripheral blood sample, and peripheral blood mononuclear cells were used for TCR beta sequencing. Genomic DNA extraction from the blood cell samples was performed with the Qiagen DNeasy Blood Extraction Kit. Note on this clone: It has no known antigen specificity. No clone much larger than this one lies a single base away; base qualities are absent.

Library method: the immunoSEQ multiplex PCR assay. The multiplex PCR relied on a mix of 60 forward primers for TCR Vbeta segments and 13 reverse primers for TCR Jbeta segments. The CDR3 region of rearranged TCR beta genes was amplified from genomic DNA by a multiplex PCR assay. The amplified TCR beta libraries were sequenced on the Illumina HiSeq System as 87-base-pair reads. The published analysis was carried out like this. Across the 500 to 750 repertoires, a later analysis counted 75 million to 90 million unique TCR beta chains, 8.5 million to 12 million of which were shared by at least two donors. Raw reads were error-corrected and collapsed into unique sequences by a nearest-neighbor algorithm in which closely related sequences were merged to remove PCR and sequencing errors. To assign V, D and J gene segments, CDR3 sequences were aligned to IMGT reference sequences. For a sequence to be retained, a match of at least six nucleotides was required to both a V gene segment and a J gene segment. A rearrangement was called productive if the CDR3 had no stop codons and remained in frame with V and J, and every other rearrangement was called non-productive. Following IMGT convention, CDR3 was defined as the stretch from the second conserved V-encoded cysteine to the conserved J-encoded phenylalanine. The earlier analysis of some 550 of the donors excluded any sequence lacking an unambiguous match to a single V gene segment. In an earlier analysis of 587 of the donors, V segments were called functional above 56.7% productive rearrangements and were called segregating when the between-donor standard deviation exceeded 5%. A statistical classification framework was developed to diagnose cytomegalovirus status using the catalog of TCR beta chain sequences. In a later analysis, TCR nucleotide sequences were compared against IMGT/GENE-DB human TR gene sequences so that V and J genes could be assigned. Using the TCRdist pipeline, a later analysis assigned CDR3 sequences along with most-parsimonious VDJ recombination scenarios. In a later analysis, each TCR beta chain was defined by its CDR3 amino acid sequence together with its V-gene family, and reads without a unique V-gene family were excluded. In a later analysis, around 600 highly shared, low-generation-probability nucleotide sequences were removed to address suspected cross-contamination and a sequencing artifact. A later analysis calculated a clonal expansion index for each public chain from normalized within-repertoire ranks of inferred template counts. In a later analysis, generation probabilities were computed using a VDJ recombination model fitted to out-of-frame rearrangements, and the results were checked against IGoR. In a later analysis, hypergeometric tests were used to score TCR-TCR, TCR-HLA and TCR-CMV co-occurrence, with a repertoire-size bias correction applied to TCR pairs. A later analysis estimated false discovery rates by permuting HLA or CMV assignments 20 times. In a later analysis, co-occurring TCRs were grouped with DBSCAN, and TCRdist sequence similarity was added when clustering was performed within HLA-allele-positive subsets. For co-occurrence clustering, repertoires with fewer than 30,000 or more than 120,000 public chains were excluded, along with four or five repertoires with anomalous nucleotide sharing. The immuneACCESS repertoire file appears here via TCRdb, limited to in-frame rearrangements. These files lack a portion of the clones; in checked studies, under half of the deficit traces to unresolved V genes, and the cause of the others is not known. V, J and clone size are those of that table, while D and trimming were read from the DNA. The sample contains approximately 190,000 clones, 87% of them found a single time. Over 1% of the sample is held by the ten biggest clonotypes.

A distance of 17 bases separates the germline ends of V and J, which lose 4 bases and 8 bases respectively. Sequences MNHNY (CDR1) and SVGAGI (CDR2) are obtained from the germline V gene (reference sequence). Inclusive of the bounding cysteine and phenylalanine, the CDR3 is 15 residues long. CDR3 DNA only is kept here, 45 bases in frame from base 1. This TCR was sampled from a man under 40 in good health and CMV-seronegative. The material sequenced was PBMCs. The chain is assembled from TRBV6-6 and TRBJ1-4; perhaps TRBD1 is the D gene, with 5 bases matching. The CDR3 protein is CASSWLGGVEEKLFF. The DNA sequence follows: TGTGCCAGCAGTTGGCTCGGGGGAGTAGAAGAAAAACTGTTTTTT.